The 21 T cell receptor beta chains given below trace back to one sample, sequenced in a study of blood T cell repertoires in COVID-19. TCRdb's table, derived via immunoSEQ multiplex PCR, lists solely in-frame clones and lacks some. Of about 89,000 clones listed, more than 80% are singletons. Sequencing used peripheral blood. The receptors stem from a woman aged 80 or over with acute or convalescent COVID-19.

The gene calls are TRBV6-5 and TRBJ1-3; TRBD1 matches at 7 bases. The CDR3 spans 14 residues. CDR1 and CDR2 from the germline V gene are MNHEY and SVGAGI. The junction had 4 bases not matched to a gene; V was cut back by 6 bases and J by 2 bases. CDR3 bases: TGTGCCAGCAGACCCGGACAGGCTGGAAACACCATATATTTT. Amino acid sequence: CASRPGQAGNTIYF.

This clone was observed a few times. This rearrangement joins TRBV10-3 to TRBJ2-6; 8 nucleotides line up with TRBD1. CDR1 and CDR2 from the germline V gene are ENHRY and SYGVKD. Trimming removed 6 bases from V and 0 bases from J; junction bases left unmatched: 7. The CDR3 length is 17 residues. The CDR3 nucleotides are TGTGCCATCAGCCGGGACAGGCCTCTCTCTGGGGCCAACGTCCTGACTTTC. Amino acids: CAISRDRPLSGANVLTF.

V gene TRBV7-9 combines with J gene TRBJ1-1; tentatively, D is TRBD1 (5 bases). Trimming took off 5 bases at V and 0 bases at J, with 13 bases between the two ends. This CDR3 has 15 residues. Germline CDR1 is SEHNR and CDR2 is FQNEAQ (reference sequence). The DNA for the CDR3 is TGTGCCAGCAGCCGGCAGGGTATAATGAACACTGAAGCTTTCTTT. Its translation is CASSRQGIMNTEAFF. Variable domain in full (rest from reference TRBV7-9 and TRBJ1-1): DTGVSQNPRHKITKRGQNVTFRCDPISEHNRLYWYRQTLGQGPEFLTYFQNEAQLEKSRLLSDRFSAERPKGSFSTLEIQRTEQGDSAMYLCASSRQGIMNTEAFFGQGTRLTVV.

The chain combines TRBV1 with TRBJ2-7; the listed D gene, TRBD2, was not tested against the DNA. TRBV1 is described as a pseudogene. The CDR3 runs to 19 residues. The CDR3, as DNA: TGCACCAGCAGCCCTCGAGACCCACTGCGGGGGGGTGACTCCTACGAGCAGTACTTC. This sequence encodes CTSSPRDPLRGGDSYEQYF.

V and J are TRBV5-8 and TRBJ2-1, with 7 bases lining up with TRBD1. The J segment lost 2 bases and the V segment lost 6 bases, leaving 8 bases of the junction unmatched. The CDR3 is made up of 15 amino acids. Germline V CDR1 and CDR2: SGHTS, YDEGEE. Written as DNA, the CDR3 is TGTGCCAGCACCTCACAGGGGCTAACCTACAATGAGCAGTTCTTC. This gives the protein CASTSQGLTYNEQFF.

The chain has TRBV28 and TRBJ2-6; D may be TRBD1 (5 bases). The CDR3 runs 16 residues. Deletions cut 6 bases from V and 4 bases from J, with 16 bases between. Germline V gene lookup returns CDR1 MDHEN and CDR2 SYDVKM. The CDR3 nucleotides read TGTGCCAGCAGCCCATCAGGGCTGGACGGGGCCAACGTCCTGACTTTC. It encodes CASSPSGLDGANVLTF.

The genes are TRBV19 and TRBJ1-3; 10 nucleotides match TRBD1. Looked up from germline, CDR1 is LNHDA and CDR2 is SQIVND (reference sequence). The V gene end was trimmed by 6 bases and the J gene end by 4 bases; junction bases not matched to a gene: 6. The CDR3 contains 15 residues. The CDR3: CASSVTGGTGNTIYF. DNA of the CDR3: TGTGCCAGTAGCGTGACAGGGGGCACCGGAAACACCATATATTTT.

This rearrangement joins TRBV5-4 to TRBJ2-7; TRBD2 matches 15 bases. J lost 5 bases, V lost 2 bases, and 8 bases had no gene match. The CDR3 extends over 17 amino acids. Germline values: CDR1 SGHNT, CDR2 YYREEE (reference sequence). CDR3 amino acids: CASSFSSGLAGGDEQYF. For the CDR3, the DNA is TGTGCCAGCAGCTTCTCATCGGGACTAGCGGGGGGCGACGAGCAGTACTTC. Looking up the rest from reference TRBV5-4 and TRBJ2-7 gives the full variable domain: ETGVTQSPTHLIKTRGQQVTLRCSSQSGHNTVSWYQQALGQGPQFIFQYYREEENGRGNFPPRFSGLQFPNYSSELNVNALELDDSALYLCASSFSSGLAGGDEQYFGPGTRLTVT.

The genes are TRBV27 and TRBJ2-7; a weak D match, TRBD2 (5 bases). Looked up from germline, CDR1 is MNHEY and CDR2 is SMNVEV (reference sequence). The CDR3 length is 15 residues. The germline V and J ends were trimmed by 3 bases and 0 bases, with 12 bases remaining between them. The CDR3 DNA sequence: TGTGCCAGCAGTTTTGGCGGGCTGAGCTCCTACGAGCAGTACTTC. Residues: CASSFGGLSSYEQYF.

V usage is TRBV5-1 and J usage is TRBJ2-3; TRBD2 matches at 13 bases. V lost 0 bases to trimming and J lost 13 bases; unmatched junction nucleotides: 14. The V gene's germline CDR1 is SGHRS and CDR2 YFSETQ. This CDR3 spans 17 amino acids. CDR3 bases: TGCGCCAGCAGCTTGGTACTAGCGGGAGGGCCTTTATCCTCGGAGTATTTT. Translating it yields CASSLVLAGGPLSSEYF.

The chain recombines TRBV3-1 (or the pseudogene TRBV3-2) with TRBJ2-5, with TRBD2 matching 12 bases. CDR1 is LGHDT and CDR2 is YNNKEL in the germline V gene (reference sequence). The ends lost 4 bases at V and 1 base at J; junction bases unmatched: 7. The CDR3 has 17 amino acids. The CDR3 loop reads CASSPRTSGITQETQYF. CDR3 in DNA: TGTGCCAGCAGCCCAAGGACTAGCGGGATCACCCAAGAGACCCAGTACTTC.

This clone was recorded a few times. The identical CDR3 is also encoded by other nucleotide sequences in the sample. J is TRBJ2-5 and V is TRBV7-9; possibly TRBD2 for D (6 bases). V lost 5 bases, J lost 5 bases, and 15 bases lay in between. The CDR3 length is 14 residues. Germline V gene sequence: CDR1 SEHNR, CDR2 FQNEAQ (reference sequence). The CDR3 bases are TGTGCCAGCAGCCGGGACTCACCTCGGGAGACCCAGTACTTC. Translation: CASSRDSPRETQYF.

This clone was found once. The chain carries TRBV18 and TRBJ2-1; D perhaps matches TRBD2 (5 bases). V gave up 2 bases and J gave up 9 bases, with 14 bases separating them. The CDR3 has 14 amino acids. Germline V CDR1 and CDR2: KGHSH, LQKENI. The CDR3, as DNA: TGTGCCAGCTCACCAACGTCGGGGATTGCTGAGCAGTTCTTC. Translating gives CASSPTSGIAEQFF.

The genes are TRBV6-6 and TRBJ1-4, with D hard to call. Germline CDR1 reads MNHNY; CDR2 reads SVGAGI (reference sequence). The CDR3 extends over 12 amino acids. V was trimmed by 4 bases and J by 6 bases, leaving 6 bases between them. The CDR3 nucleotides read TGTGCCAGCAGTTCCCCAGATGAAAAACTGTTTTTT. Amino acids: CASSSPDEKLFF.

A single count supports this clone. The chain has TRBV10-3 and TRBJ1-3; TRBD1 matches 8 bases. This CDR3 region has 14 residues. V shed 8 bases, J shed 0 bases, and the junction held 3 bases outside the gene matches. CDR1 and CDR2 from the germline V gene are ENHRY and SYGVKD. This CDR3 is CAIGDRSSGNTIYF. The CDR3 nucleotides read TGTGCCATCGGGGACAGGAGCTCTGGAAACACCATATATTTT.

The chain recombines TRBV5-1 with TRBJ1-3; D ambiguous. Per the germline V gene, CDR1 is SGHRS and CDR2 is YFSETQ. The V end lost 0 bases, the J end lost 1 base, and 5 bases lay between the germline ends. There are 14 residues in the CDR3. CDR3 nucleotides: TGCGCCAGCAGCTTGGTTGAGTCTGGAAACACCATATATTTT. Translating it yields CASSLVESGNTIYF.

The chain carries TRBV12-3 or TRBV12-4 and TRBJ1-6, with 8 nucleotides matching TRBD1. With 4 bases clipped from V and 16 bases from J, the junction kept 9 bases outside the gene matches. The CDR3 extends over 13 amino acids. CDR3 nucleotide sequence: TGTGCCAGCAGTTCAGTGGACAGGGCATCGCTCCACTTT. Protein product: CASSSVDRASLHF.

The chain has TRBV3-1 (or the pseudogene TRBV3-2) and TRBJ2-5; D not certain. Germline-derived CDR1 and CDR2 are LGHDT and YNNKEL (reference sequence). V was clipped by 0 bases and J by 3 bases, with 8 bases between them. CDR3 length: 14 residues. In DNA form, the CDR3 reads TGTGCCAGCAGCCAAGACTGGAGAAAAGAGACCCAGTACTTC. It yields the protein CASSQDWRKETQYF.

The chain's CDR3 is CASSGLAGEGETQYF. The CDR3 bases are TGTGCCAGCAGCGGGTTAGCGGGAGAAGGGGAGACCCAGTACTTC. V and J are TRBV2 and TRBJ2-5; 9 nucleotides agree with TRBD2. Germline V gives CDR1 SNHLY, CDR2 FYNNEI. The ends lost 6 bases at V and 5 bases at J; junction bases unmatched: 10. CDR3 size: 15 residues.

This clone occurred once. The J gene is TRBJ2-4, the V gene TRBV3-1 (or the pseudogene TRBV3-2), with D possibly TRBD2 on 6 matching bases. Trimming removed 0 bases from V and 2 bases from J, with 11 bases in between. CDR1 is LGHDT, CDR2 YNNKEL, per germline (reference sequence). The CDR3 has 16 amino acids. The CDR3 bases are TGTGCCAGCAGCCAAGAGGAGGGCGCGACCAAAAACATTCAGTACTTC. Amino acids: CASSQEEGATKNIQYF.

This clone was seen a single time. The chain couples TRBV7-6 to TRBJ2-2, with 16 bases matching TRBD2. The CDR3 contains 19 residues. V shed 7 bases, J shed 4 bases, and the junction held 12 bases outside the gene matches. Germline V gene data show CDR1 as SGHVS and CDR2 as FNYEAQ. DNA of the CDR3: TGTGCCAGCATTTCCTCCGGGACTAGCGGGGGGGCGATCACCGGGGAGCTGTTTTTT. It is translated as CASISSGTSGGAITGELFF.